This T cell receptor beta chain comes out of a study of blood T cell repertoires in COVID-19. About the study: The cDNA or gDNA used as material had been derived from T cells, B-cell-depleted T cells, or PBMCs.

TCRdb's table, derived via immunoSEQ multiplex PCR, lists solely in-frame clones and lacks some. The data hold some 100,000 clones, with over 60% observed a single time. The CDR3 is 15 residues long. The V end was cut by 5 bases, the J end by 6 bases, with 17 bases between. Germline values: CDR1 SGHTA, CDR2 FQGNSA. This receptor was obtained from a man in his 70s with acute or convalescent COVID-19. Material for sequencing was peripheral blood. This chain links TRBV7-2 with TRBJ1-5; possibly TRBD1 for D (5 bases). CDR3 coding DNA: TGTGCCAGCAGCCCGCTAAGGGGAAATAGTCAGCCCCAGCATTTT. Protein product: CASSPLRGNSQPQHF.